In its sample, the clone carrying this TCR beta chain ranks as medium-sized (0.01 to 0.1%). TCRdb re-derived calls from the 5' RACE reads in MiXCR, one entry per CDR3 protein. Of some 64,000 distinct CDR3 sequences in the sample, 9.3% are singletons; the top ten hold around 1.1%. The sample belongs to a study of T-cell memory formation after mild COVID-19. The V end lost 4 bases, the J end lost 4 bases, and 21 bases lay between the germline ends. Germline-derived CDR1 and CDR2 are SEHNR and FQNEAQ (reference sequence). The length of the CDR3 is 17 residues. The V call is TRBV7-9, the J call TRBJ2-3, with a weak D call TRBD2 (6 bases). The clonotype originates from a young man who had mild COVID-19 (a few samples of this study predate the infection). Cell type and time point are not known. Sequences were obtained from PBMCs or a T cell subset sorted from them (not recorded which). CDR3 in DNA: TGTGCCAGCAGCTCCGAGGGCCGGGGCTGGGGGGCAGATACGCAGTATTTT. Encoded protein: CASSSEGRGWGADTQYF.